This TCR beta chain is from a study of blood T cell repertoires in COVID-19. Method: immunoSEQ multiplex PCR; TCRdb's copy keeps in-frame clones and lacks some. Among fewer than 400,000 clones listed, over 75% were seen once. V was pared by 8 bases and J by 9 bases, with 15 bases of the junction left unmatched. Germline V gene lookup returns CDR1 MNHEY and CDR2 SMNVEV (reference sequence). The length of the CDR3 is 15 residues. The gene calls are TRBV27 and TRBJ2-1; 8 positions match TRBD2. The sample taken for sequencing was PBMCs or T cells enriched from blood (not recorded which). The receptor was derived from a young man who had recovered from COVID-19. CDR3 in DNA: TGTGCCAGCGGATCAGCGGGGGTGGCCAAGCCTGAGCAGTTCTTC. It specifies CASGSAGVAKPEQFF.